Following are 20 T cell receptor beta chains from one sample sequenced in a study of T cell repertoires in cytomegalovirus infection. Their specific antigens are unknown. MiXCR, run by TCRdb on the reads, gives a single entry per CDR3 protein. The sample holds hundreds of thousands of distinct CDR3 sequences; approximately 32% are singletons and the top ten take over 10%. The source material was cultured CD8+ T cells from PBMCs, sampled from culture after CMV antigen stimulation. The receptors were gathered from a human donor in good health (CMV status not recorded). Some clones in this sample may be carry-over from other donors' samples.

The V and J genes are TRBV6-2 or TRBV6-3 and TRBJ2-2; D possibly corresponds to TRBD2 (6 bases). CDR1 MNHEY and CDR2 SVGEGT come from the germline V gene. V shed 7 bases and J shed 0 bases, with 12 bases lying between them. This CDR3 spans 15 amino acids. The CDR3 is CASTGTSTNTGELFF. Here the CDR3 DNA reads TGTGCCAGCACAGGAACTAGCACGAACACCGGGGAGCTGTTTTTT.

This clonotype was seen only a few times. The chain uses TRBV12-3 or TRBV12-4 and TRBJ2-2; D uncertain. V was clipped by 8 bases and J by 5 bases, with 12 bases between them. This CDR3 contains 13 residues. CDR3 DNA: TGTGCCAGCTGCGATGGGATTACCGGGGAGCTGTTTTTT. As protein: CASCDGITGELFF.

The chain combines TRBV4-1 with TRBJ2-1; 10 bases are shared with TRBD2. This CDR3 is 16 amino acids long. J gave up 3 bases and V 0 bases, and 2 bases lay outside the gene matches. Germline assignment: CDR1 MGHRA and CDR2 YSYEKL. In DNA, the CDR3 is TGCGCCAGCAGCCAAGAGGGACTAGCGATCTACAATGAGCAGTTCTTC. This codes for CASSQEGLAIYNEQFF.

This chain joins TRBV10-2 and TRBJ2-1, with D perhaps assigned TRBD1 or TRBD2 (5 bases each). The length of the CDR3 is 15 residues. V was cut by 3 bases and J by 0 bases, with 9 bases left in between. The germline gives CDR1 WSHSY, CDR2 SAAADI. CDR3 amino acids: CASSESGLSYNEQFF. The DNA of the CDR3 is TGCGCCAGCAGTGAATCGGGGCTCTCCTACAATGAGCAGTTCTTC.

Of note for this clonotype: A junction boundary mismatches the germline segment, possibly from a read error. J is TRBJ1-1 and V is TRBV7-6; no clear D gene. Germline-derived CDR1 and CDR2 are SGHVS and FNYEAQ. The CDR3 covers 13 residues. Written as DNA, the CDR3 is TGTGTCAGCAGCCTTGCCAAGAACACTGAAGCTTTCTTT. Encoded protein: CVSSLAKNTEAFF. Filled out from reference TRBV7-6 and TRBJ1-1, the complete variable domain reads GAGVSQSPRYKVTKRGQDVALRCDPISGHVSLYWYRQALGQGPEFLTYFNYEAQQDKSGLPNDRFSAERPEGSISTLTIQRTEQRDSAMYRCVSSLAKNTEAFFGQGTRLTVV.

The gene calls are TRBV6-6 and TRBJ1-4; 12 nucleotides line up with TRBD1. The V segment lost 2 bases and the J segment 3 bases; nucleotides outside the gene matches: 4. This CDR3 comprises 17 residues. Germline V gives CDR1 MNHNY, CDR2 SVGAGI (reference sequence). The CDR3 DNA reads as TGTGCCAGCAGTTACGGGGACAGGGGGCTCTCTAATGAAAAACTGTTTTTT. Translating it yields CASSYGDRGLSNEKLFF.

The V and J genes are TRBV6-5 and TRBJ2-5; 9 bases line up with TRBD2. This CDR3 is 16 amino acids long. V dropped 2 bases and J dropped 5; count of bases not matched to a gene: 9. CDR1 and CDR2 from the germline V gene are MNHEY and SVGAGI. The CDR3 DNA follows: TGTGCCAGCAGTTACCCGAAGAGTAGCGGGGGTGAGACCCAGTACTTC. This encodes CASSYPKSSGGETQYF.

CDR3 loop: CASSEYPGSGYTF. CDR3 in DNA: TGTGCCAGCAGTGAATACCCCGGCTCTGGCTACACCTTC. The J gene is TRBJ1-2, the V gene TRBV25-1, with D unclear. This CDR3 has 13 amino acids. Trimming pared 0 bases from V and 7 bases from J, leaving 9 bases between. CDR1 is MGHDK and CDR2 is SYGVNS in the germline V gene.

The chain uses TRBV6-1 and TRBJ2-7; a weak D match, TRBD2 (5 bases). The CDR3 sequence is 12 residues long. Germline values: CDR1 MNHNS, CDR2 SASEGT. V lost 3 bases and J lost 3, with 6 bases in between. The CDR3: CASSDRDYEQYV. For the CDR3, the DNA is TGTGCCAGCAGTGACCGGGACTACGAGCAGTACGTC.

This clonotype came up a few times. The chain joins TRBV11-2 to TRBJ2-3, with no clear D. The ends were cut back, 4 bases at V and 1 base at J, with 9 bases in the middle. This CDR3 comprises 14 residues. Germline CDR1 reads SGHAT; CDR2 reads FQNNGV. CDR3 nucleotides: TGTGCCAGCAGCTGGGGTACGGGCACAGATACGCAGTATTTT. It is translated as CASSWGTGTDTQYF. The whole variable domain, filled in from reference TRBV11-2 and TRBJ2-3, reads EAGVAQSPRYKIIEKRQSVAFWCNPISGHATLYWYQQILGQGPKLLIQFQNNGVVDDSQLPKDRFSAERLKGVDSTLKIQPAKLEDSAVYLCASSWGTGTDTQYFGPGTRLTVL.

The J gene is TRBJ1-1, the V gene TRBV6-6; D is undetermined. Trimming left V 0 bases short and J 3 bases short, with 11 bases between. In germline, CDR1 is MNHNY, CDR2 SVGAGI (reference sequence). The CDR3 is 15 residues long. CDR3 sequence reads: CASSYSWPWDTEAFF. The CDR3 region has the DNA TGTGCCAGCAGTTACTCATGGCCCTGGGACACTGAAGCTTTCTTT.

This clonotype occurred many times. This chain joins TRBV7-8 and TRBJ1-4; maybe TRBD1 (5 bases). There are 15 residues in the CDR3. CDR1 SGHVS and CDR2 FQNEAQ come from the germline V gene. The V and J ends lost 1 base and 5 bases respectively, with 11 bases between them. The CDR3 spells CASSLVGGLNEKLFF. The CDR3 nucleotides read TGTGCCAGCAGCTTAGTCGGGGGGTTAAATGAAAAACTGTTTTTT.

This clonotype was picked up a small number of times. V gene TRBV7-9 combines with J gene TRBJ2-7, with TRBD1 matching over 9 bases. V trimming: 5 bases; J trimming: 6 bases; junction bases outside the gene matches: 14. CDR1 and CDR2 (germline): SEHNR, FQNEAQ (reference sequence). There are 16 residues in the CDR3. As DNA, the CDR3 is TGTGCCAGCAGCCCAAGGGTTAGGGACAGGGAAGGCGAGCAGTACTTC. Residues: CASSPRVRDREGEQYF.

The V call is TRBV6-2 or TRBV6-3, the J call TRBJ1-1, with D maybe TRBD1 (5 bases). V lost 3 bases and J lost 1, with 15 bases in between. The V gene's germline CDR1 is MNHEY and CDR2 SVGEGT. CDR3 length equals 16 residues. The CDR3 reads CASSYRATQGNTEAFF. The CDR3 DNA reads as TGTGCCAGCAGTTATCGGGCTACCCAGGGGAACACTGAAGCTTTCTTT.

Details on this clonotype: This sequence may be a read error, since a much larger clone differs from it by one base. This chain uses TRBV12-3 or TRBV12-4 with TRBJ2-1; D remains ambiguous. This CDR3 has 15 amino acids. In DNA, the CDR3 is TGTGCCAGCACCCATACAGAAAGCTCCTACGATGAGCAGTTCTTC. Amino acids: CASTHTESSYDEQFF.

This clonotype was picked up a small number of times. CDR3 nucleotide sequence: TGTGCCACCCCCCGGGATTCCGGGACGCTTACAGATACGCAGTATTTT. Translation gives CATPRDSGTLTDTQYF. This chain connects TRBV6-1 to TRBJ2-3, with D possibly called TRBD1 or TRBD2 (5 bases each). The CDR3 sequence is 16 residues long. V was trimmed by 10 bases and J by 3 bases, leaving 23 bases between them. CDR1 is MNHNS and CDR2 is SASEGT in the germline V gene.

The J gene is TRBJ1-5, the V gene TRBV4-1, with TRBD1 as a possible D gene (5 bases). The CDR3 sequence is 17 residues long. The germline V gene has CDR1 MGHRA and CDR2 YSYEKL. Trimming took 0 bases from V and 2 from J, leaving 14 bases between them. CDR3: CASSQEVRGTGNQPQHF. CDR3 nucleotides: TGCGCCAGCAGCCAAGAAGTTAGGGGTACGGGCAATCAGCCCCAGCATTTT.

The J gene is TRBJ1-5, the V gene TRBV6-1; a possible D gene is TRBD1 (6 bases). Between the trimmed V and J ends, which lost 4 bases and 4 bases, there was a span of 23 bases. Germline V gives CDR1 MNHNS, CDR2 SASEGT. The CDR3 runs to 18 residues. The CDR3 DNA sequence: TGTGCCAGCAGTGCGGAGTACCCGGACAGTCGGGTAAATCAGCCCCAGCATTTT. Its protein is CASSAEYPDSRVNQPQHF.

The rearrangement joins TRBV7-6 to TRBJ2-7; D is unclear. The CDR3 consists of 15 residues. V was cut by 3 bases and J by 0 bases, with 12 bases left in between. Per germline, CDR1 SGHVS and CDR2 FNYEAQ. CDR3 DNA sequence: TGTGCCAGCAGCTTGGCCCAGGAGACCTCCTACGAGCAGTACTTC. Its translation: CASSLAQETSYEQYF. Full variable domain (missing parts from reference TRBV7-6 and TRBJ2-7): GAGVSQSPRYKVTKRGQDVALRCDPISGHVSLYWYRQALGQGPEFLTYFNYEAQQDKSGLPNDRFSAERPEGSISTLTIQRTEQRDSAMYRCASSLAQETSYEQYFGPGTRLTVT.

V usage is TRBV6-5 and J usage is TRBJ1-2; 9 bases are a match to TRBD1. Germline CDR1 reads MNHEY; CDR2 reads SVGAGI. V dropped 6 bases and J dropped 7; count of bases not matched to a gene: 9. This CDR3 has 14 amino acids. The CDR3 protein is CASREGQGSTGYTF. CDR3 nucleotide sequence: TGTGCCAGCAGAGAGGGACAGGGATCGACTGGCTACACCTTC.